The sequence of this T cell receptor (beta chain) was determined in a study of T cell repertoires in cytomegalovirus infection. Across the whole study: It was the public TCR beta signatures that indicated both CMV infection and matching HLA type.

The ends were cut back, 1 base at V and 1 base at J, with 11 bases in the middle. The CDR3 spans 15 residues. Germline loops: CDR1 LGHDT, CDR2 YNNKEL (reference sequence). Study-wide findings and caveats: Predominance within the ex vivo response was attributable to HLA-C-restricted CMV-specific TCR beta clonotypes. Frequencies of public TCR beta families were cumulated, and this identified carriers of CMV plus the relevant HLA.

This clonotype appeared a few times. Its antigen is still unknown. TCRdb re-called the reads with MiXCR, one entry per CDR3 protein. Of 490,000 or so distinct CDR3 sequences listed, around 10% are singletons. The clonotype originates from a human donor in good health (CMV status not recorded). Some clones in this sample may be carry-over from other donors' samples. The sample comprised PBMCs. The chain carries TRBV3-1 and TRBJ2-7, with D maybe TRBD2 (5 bases). CDR3 residues: CASSQGGSYSYEQYF. The DNA for the CDR3 is TGTGCCAGCAGCCAAGGTGGGAGCTATTCCTACGAGCAGTACTTC.